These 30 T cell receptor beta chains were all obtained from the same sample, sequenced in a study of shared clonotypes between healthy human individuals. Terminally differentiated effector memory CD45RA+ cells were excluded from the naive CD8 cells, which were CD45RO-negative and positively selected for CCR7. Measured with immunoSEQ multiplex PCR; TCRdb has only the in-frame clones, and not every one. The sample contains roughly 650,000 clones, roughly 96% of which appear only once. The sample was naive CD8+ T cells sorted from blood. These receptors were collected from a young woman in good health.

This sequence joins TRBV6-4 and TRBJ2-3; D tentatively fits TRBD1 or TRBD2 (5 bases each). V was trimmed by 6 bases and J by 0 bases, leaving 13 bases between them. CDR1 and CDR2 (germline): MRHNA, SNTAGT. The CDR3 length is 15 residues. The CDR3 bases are TGTGCCAGCAGCGGGGACGGTTCTAGCACAGATACGCAGTATTTT. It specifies CASSGDGSSTDTQYF.

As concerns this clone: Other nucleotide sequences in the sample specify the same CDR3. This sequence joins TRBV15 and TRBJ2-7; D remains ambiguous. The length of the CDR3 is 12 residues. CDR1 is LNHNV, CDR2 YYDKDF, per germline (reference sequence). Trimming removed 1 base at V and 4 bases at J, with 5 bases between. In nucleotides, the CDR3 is TGTGCCACCAGCAGAGGGTCTTACGAGCAGTACTTC. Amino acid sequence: CATSRGSYEQYF.

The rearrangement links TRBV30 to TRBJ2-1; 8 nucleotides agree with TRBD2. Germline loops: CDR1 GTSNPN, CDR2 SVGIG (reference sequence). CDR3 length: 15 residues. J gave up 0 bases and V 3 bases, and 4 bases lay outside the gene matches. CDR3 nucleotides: TGTGCCTGGAGAGAGAGCGGGAGCTCCTACAATGAGCAGTTCTTC. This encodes CAWRESGSSYNEQFF.

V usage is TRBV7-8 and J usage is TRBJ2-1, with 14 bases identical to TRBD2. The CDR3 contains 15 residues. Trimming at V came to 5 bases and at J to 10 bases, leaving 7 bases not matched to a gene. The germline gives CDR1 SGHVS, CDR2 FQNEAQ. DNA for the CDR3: TGTGCCAGCAGCACGGGACTAGCGGGGGCCCAAGAGCAGTTCTTC. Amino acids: CASSTGLAGAQEQFF.

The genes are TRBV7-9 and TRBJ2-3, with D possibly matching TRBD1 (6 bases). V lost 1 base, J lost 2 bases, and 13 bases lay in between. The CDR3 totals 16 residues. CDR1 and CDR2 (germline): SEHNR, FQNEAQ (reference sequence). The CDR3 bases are TGTGCCAGCAGCTTAGAATCAGGGGCGGTCACAGATACGCAGTATTTT. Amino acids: CASSLESGAVTDTQYF.

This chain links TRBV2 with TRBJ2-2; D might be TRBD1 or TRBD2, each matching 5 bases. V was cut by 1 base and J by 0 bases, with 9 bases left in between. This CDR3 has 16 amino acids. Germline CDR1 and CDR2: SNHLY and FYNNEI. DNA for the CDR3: TGTGCCAGCAGTGAAGTGGGGGTCGCGAACACCGGGGAGCTGTTTTTT. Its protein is CASSEVGVANTGELFF.

The chain's CDR3 is CASSYLIRGPNEKLFF. The DNA for the CDR3 is TGTGCCAGCAGTTACCTCATTAGGGGGCCTAATGAAAAACTGTTTTTT. The chain employs TRBV6-5 and TRBJ1-4; TRBD1 matches 7 bases. The CDR3 extends over 16 amino acids. V shed 2 bases, J shed 3 bases, and the junction held 6 bases outside the gene matches. The germline V gene encodes CDR1 MNHEY and CDR2 SVGAGI.

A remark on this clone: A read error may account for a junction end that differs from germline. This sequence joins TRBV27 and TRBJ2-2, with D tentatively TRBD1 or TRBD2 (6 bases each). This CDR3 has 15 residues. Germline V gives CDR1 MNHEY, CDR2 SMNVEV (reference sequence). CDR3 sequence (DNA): TGTGCCAGCAGCTTATTGGGGGGCTTTGACGGGGAGCTGTTTTTT. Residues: CASSLLGGFDGELFF.

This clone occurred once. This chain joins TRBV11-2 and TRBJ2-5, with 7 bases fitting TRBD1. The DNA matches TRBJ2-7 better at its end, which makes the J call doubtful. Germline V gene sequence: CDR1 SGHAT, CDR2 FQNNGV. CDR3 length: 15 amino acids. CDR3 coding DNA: TGTGCCAGCAGCTCCCATCGGGGACAGAGCTACGAGCAGTACTTC. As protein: CASSSHRGQSYEQYF.

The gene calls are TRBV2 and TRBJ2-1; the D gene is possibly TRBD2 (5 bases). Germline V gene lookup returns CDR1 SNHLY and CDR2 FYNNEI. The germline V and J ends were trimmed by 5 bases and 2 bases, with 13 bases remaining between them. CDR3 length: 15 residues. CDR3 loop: CASSIGEPTYNEQFF. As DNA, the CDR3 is TGTGCCAGCAGTATCGGGGAGCCCACCTACAATGAGCAGTTCTTC.

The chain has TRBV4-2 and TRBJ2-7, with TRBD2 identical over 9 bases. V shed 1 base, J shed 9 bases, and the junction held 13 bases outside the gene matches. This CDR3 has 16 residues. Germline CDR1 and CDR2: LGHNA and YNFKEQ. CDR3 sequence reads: CASSQGGGTSLGGQYF. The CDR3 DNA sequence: TGTGCCAGCAGCCAAGGAGGAGGGACTAGCCTCGGTGGGCAGTACTTC.

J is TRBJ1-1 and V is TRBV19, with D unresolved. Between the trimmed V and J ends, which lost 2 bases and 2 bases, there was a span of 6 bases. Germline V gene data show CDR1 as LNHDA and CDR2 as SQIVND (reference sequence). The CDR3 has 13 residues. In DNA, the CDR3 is TGTGCCAGTAGTATAACCGGAAACACTGAAGCTTTCTTT. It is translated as CASSITGNTEAFF.

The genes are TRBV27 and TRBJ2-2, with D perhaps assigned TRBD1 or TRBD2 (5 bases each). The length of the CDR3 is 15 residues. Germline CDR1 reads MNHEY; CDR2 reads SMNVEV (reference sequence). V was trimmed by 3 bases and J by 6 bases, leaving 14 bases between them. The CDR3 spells CASSFGALGAGELFF. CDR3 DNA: TGTGCCAGCAGTTTTGGGGCCCTCGGGGCCGGGGAGCTGTTTTTT.

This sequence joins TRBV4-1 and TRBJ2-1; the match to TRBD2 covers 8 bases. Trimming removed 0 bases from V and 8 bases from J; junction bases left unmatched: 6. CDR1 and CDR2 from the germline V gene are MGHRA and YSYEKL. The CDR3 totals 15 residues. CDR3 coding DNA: TGCGCCAGCAGCCAAGAGAGCGGGAGTAACGATGAGCAGTTCTTC. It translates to CASSQESGSNDEQFF.

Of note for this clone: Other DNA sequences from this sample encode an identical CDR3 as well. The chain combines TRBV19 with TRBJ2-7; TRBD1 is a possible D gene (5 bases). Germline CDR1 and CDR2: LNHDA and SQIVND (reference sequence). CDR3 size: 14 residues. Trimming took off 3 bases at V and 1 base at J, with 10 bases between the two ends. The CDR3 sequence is CASSIAGPSYEQYF. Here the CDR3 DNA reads TGTGCCAGTAGTATCGCAGGGCCGTCCTACGAGCAGTACTTC.

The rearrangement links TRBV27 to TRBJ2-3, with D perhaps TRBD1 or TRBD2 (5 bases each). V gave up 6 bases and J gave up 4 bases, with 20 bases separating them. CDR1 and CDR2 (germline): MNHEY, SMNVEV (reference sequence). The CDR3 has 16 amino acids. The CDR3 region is CASSHVRLGDPDTQYF. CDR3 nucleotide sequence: TGTGCCAGCAGCCATGTACGGCTAGGGGACCCAGATACGCAGTATTTT.

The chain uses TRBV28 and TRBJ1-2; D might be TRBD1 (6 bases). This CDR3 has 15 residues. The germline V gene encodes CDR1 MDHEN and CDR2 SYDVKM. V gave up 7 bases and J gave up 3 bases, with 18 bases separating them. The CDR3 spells CASTTKWGQHYGYTF. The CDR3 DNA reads TGTGCCAGCACCACAAAGTGGGGGCAGCACTATGGCTACACCTTC.

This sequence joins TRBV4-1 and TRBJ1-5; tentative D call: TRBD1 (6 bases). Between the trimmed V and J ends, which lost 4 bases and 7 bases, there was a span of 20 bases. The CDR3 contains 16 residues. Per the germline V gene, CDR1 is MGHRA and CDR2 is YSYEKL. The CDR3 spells CASSLSGGARGQPQHF. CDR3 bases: TGCGCCAGCAGCCTTTCGGGGGGCGCCCGGGGGCAGCCCCAGCATTTT.

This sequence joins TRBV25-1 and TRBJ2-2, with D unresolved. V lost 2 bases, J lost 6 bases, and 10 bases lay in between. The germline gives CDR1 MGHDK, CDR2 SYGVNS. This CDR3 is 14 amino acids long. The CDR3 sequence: CASSEPGGSGELFF. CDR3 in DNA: TGTGCCAGCAGTGAACCCGGCGGTTCCGGGGAGCTGTTTTTT.

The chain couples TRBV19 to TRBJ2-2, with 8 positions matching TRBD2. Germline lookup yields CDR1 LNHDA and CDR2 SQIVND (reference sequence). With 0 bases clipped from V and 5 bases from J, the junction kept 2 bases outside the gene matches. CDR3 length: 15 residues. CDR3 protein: CASSIDPSGTGELFF. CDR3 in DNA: TGTGCCAGTAGTATAGATCCTAGCGGGACCGGGGAGCTGTTTTTT.

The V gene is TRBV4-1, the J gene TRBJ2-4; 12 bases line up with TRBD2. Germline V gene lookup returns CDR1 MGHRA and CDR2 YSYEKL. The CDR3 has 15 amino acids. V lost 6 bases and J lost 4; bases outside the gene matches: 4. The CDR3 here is CASRGGLAGKNIQYF. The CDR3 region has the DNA TGCGCCAGCAGAGGGGGACTAGCGGGTAAAAACATTCAGTACTTC.

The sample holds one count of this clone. For the CDR3, the DNA is TGTGCCAGCAGCCTGGACAGGGCAAACTATGGCTACACCTTC. Encoded protein: CASSLDRANYGYTF. The chain uses TRBV5-6 and TRBJ1-2; 8 bases line up with TRBD1. The CDR3 extends over 14 amino acids. Germline CDR1 is SGHDT and CDR2 is YYEEEE. Trimming removed 4 bases from V and 2 bases from J; junction bases left unmatched: 4.

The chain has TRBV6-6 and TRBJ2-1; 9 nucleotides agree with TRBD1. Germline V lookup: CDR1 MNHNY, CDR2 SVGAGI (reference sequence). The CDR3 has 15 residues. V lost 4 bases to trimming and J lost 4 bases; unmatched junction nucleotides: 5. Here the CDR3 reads CASSSGQGIYNEQFF. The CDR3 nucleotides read TGTGCCAGCAGTTCGGGACAGGGAATTTACAATGAGCAGTTCTTC.

The chain's CDR3 is CASSWGTEKSNEQFF. CDR3 DNA sequence: TGTGCCAGCAGCTGGGGGACGGAGAAGAGCAATGAGCAGTTCTTC. The V gene is TRBV7-6, the J gene TRBJ2-1; the D call may be TRBD1 or TRBD2 (5 bases each). Trimming removed 4 bases from V and 6 bases from J, with 16 bases in between. Per germline, CDR1 SGHVS and CDR2 FNYEAQ. The CDR3 spans 15 residues.

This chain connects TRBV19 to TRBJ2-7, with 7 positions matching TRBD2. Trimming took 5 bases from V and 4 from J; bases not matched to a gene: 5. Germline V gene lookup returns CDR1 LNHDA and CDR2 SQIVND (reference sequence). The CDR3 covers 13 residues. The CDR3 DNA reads TGTGCCAGTAGTGTGGGGGAGGGATACGAGCAGTACTTC. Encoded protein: CASSVGEGYEQYF.

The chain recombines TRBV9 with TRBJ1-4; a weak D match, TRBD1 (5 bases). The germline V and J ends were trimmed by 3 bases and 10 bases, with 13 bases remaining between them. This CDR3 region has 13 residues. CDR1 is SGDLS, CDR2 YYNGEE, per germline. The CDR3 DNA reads TGTGCCAGCAGCGCCTCAGGGAAGTCAAAACTGTTTTTT. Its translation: CASSASGKSKLFF.

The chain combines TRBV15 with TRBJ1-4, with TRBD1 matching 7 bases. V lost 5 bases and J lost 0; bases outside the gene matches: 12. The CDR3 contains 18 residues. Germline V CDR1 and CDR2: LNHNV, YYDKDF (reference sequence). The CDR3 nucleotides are TGTGCCACCAGCGAAGGGACAGACCTAGTTGCAACTAATGAAAAACTGTTTTTT. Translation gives CATSEGTDLVATNEKLFF.

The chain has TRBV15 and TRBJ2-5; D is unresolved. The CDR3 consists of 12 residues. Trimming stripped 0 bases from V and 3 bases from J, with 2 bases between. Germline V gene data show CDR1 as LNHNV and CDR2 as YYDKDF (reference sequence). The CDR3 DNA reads TGTGCCACCAGCAGAGAAGAAGAGACCCAGTACTTC. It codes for CATSREEETQYF.

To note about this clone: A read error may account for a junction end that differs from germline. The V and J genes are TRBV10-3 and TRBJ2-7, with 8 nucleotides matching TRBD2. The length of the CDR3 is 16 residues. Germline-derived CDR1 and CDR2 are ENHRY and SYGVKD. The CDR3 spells CASSYSLAETSYEQYF. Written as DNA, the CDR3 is TGTGCCAGCAGTTACTCACTAGCGGAAACCTCCTACGAGCAGTACTTC.

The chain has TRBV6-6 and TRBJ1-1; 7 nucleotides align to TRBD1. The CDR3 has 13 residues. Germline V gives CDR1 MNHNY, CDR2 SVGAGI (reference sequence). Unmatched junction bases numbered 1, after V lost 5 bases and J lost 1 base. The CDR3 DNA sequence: TGTGCCAGCAGTCGACAGGGGAACACTGAAGCTTTCTTT. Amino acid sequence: CASSRQGNTEAFF.